A selection of T cell receptor beta chains follows, all from one sample in a study of cytomegalovirus exposure and HLA in healthy donors. The method was immunoSEQ multiplex PCR; TCRdb's version includes in-frame clones alone and lacks a portion of them. The sample lists 350,000 or so clones; 86% were seen once. Sequencing was done on a sample of PBMCs. The receptors originated from a woman aged 18-29 years in good health and CMV-seronegative. Both conserved end residues are part of each CDR3. Fields, in order: CDR3 DNA, CDR3 protein, D gene, clone size, V gene, J gene. A D gene is named only where the DNA matches it firmly. Some rows have no size entry. The others give once, few or many, or a class for an expanded clone.

cdr3_nt: TGTGCCAGTACCGATAGGCAGCGGGGGATCACAGATACGCAGTATTTT
cdr3_aa: CASTDRQRGITDTQYF
d_call: TRBD2
clone_size: -
v_call: TRBV19
j_call: TRBJ2-3

cdr3_nt: TGCGCCAGCAGCCAAGATACCAGGGTGGACTACGAGCAGTACTTC
cdr3_aa: CASSQDTRVDYEQYF
d_call: -
clone_size: -
v_call: TRBV4-3
j_call: TRBJ2-7

cdr3_nt: TGTGCTAGTGGTTTGGTAGGAGGGGTACCGAACACTGAAGCTTTCTTT
cdr3_aa: CASGLVGGVPNTEAFF
d_call: -
clone_size: -
v_call: TRBV12-5
j_call: TRBJ1-1

cdr3_nt: TGTGCCAGCAGTTTACCGACAGGGGCAGGCTACGAGCAGTACTTC
cdr3_aa: CASSLPTGAGYEQYF
d_call: TRBD1
clone_size: -
v_call: TRBV28
j_call: TRBJ2-7

cdr3_nt: TGTGCCAGCAGCCCCGGGGACAGCCTCTACGAGCAGTACTTC
cdr3_aa: CASSPGDSLYEQYF
d_call: TRBD1
clone_size: once
v_call: TRBV11-1
j_call: TRBJ2-7

cdr3_nt: TGTGCCAGCCTCCGGCGTAGCGGGAGCTACGAGCAGTTCTTC
cdr3_aa: CASLRRSGSYEQFF
d_call: TRBD2
clone_size: -
v_call: TRBV2
j_call: TRBJ2-1

cdr3_nt: TGTGCCAGCAGCTTAGGGGTAGCCGCCGGGGACATTCAGTACTTC
cdr3_aa: CASSLGVAAGDIQYF
d_call: -
clone_size: -
v_call: TRBV7-2
j_call: TRBJ2-4

cdr3_nt: TGTGCCAGCAGCACAACAACGAACACTGAAGCTTTCTTT
cdr3_aa: CASSTTTNTEAFF
d_call: -
clone_size: -
v_call: TRBV7-2
j_call: TRBJ1-1

cdr3_nt: TGTGCCAGCAGCCCGCTACCTGGGTGTGGCGGCCCCACAGATACGCAGTATTTT
cdr3_aa: CASSPLPGCGGPTDTQYF
d_call: -
clone_size: once
v_call: TRBV21-1
j_call: TRBJ2-3

cdr3_nt: TGTGCCAGCAGCGACAGTCACTATCAGCCCCAGCATTTT
cdr3_aa: CASSDSHYQPQHF
d_call: -
clone_size: few
v_call: TRBV2
j_call: TRBJ1-5

cdr3_nt: TGTGCCAGCAGCTTAACGCCGGGACAGGGATACAATGAGCAGTTCTTC
cdr3_aa: CASSLTPGQGYNEQFF
d_call: TRBD1
clone_size: -
v_call: TRBV7-3
j_call: TRBJ2-1

cdr3_nt: TGTGCCACCGGCCGGGGTGGTTACGAGCAGTACTTC
cdr3_aa: CATGRGGYEQYF
d_call: -
clone_size: -
v_call: TRBV6-1
j_call: TRBJ2-7